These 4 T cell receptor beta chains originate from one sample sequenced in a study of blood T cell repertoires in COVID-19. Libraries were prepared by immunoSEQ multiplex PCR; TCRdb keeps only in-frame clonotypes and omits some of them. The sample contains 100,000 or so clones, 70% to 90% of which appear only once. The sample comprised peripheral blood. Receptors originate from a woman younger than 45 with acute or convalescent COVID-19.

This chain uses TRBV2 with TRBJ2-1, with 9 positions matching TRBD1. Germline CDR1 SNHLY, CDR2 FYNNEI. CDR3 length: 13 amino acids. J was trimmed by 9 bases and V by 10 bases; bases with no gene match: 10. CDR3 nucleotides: TGTGCCACCTCCGGGACAGGGAGTGGTGAGCAGTTCTTC. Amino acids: CATSGTGSGEQFF.

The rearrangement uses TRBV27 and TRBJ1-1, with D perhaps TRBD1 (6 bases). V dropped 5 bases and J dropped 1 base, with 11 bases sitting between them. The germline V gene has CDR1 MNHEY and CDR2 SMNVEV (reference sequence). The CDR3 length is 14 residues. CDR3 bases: TGTGCCAGCAGTAGGGACAAGAGGAACACTGAAGCTTTCTTT. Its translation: CASSRDKRNTEAFF.

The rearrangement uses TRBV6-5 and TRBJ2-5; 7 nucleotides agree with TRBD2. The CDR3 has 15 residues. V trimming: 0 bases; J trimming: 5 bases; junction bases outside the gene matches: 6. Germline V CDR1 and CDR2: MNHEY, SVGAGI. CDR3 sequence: CASSYSAGRSETQYF. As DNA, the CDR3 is TGTGCCAGCAGTTACTCAGCGGGGAGATCGGAGACCCAGTACTTC.

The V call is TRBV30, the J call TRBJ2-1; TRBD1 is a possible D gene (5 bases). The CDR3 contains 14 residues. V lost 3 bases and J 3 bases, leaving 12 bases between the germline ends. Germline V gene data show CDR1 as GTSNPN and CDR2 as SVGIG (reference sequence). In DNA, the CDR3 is TGTGCCTGGAGGCAAACAGGAAACTACAATGAGCAGTTCTTC. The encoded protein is CAWRQTGNYNEQFF.